The 14 T cell receptor beta chains listed next were all sequenced from one sample in a study of T cells in Graves' hyperthyroidism and ophthalmopathy. Amplification targeted TCR beta CDR3 regions from RNA transcripts. An initial round of RT-PCR targeting the TCR CDR3 relied on the HTBI primer set. Each CDR3 protein gets one entry after TCRdb re-called the multiplex PCR reads with MiXCR. The data hold some 550,000 distinct CDR3 sequences, with about a sixth observed a single time. The sample was blood. The receptors come from a woman aged 40 to 50 with Graves' ophthalmopathy.

V is TRBV30 and J is TRBJ2-7; 7 bases are a match to TRBD1. The CDR3 has 16 residues. V lost 1 base to trimming and J lost 3 bases; unmatched junction nucleotides: 12. Germline V CDR1 and CDR2: GTSNPN, SVGIG (reference sequence). In DNA, the CDR3 is TGTGCCTGGAGTGCCCCGGACAGGACCGTACTCTACGAGCAGTACTTC. As protein: CAWSAPDRTVLYEQYF.

Turning to this clonotype: One end of the junction fails to match germline, which may point to a read error. The rearrangement links TRBV7-2 to TRBJ1-4; D is ambiguous. The length of the CDR3 is 12 residues. The germline V gene has CDR1 SGHTA and CDR2 FQGNSA. Here the CDR3 reads CASSRTNGKLFF. The CDR3, as DNA: TGTGCCAGCAGCCGTACTAATGGAAAACTGTTTTTT.

The rearrangement uses TRBV6-4 and TRBJ2-1; 7 bases map to TRBD2. V was clipped by 2 bases and J by 12 bases; unmatched bases: 10. The CDR3 runs to 14 residues. Germline CDR1 and CDR2: MRHNA and SNTAGT. CDR3: CASSDSGGGSGQFF. The CDR3 region has the DNA TGTGCCAGCAGTGACAGTGGCGGGGGTAGTGGGCAGTTCTTC.

Points on this clonotype: This may come from a read error, since a much larger clone is one base off. The gene calls are TRBV30 and TRBJ2-1; D not certain. Germline assignment: CDR1 GTSNPN and CDR2 SVGIG (reference sequence). Trimming left V 8 bases short and J 9 bases short, with 17 bases between. The CDR3 covers 12 residues. CDR3 sequence reads: CARNRAGFEQFF. The CDR3 coding sequence is TGTGCCAGGAACCGTGCCGGATTTGAGCAGTTCTTC.

This clonotype was found many times. The chain couples TRBV11-2 to TRBJ1-1; 7 positions agree with TRBD1. There are 12 residues in the CDR3. Looked up from germline, CDR1 is SGHAT and CDR2 is FQNNGV. V was pared by 4 bases and J by 7 bases, with 3 bases of the junction left unmatched. The CDR3: CASSWTGIEAFF. DNA of the CDR3: TGTGCCAGCAGCTGGACAGGTATTGAAGCTTTCTTT.

This clonotype showed up many times. The chain is built from TRBV2 and TRBJ2-3, with D perhaps TRBD1 or TRBD2 (5 bases each). With 7 bases removed from V and 4 bases from J, the gap between germline ends came to 15 bases. The CDR3 extends over 14 amino acids. CDR1 and CDR2 from the germline V gene are SNHLY and FYNNEI. The CDR3 here is CASKRRGVSDTQYF. CDR3 bases: TGTGCCAGCAAAAGGAGAGGGGTGTCAGATACGCAGTATTTT.

The chain employs TRBV5-1 and TRBJ2-6, with TRBD2 matching 7 bases. V lost 3 bases to trimming and J lost 2 bases; unmatched junction nucleotides: 11. The CDR3 runs to 18 residues. The germline CDR1 and CDR2 sequences are SGHRS and YFSETQ. CDR3 DNA: TGCGCCAGCAGCTCCTTTGGCGGGAGTCAAACTGGGGCCAACGTCCTGACTTTC. Its translation is CASSSFGGSQTGANVLTF.

This clonotype was counted many times. V gene TRBV2 combines with J gene TRBJ2-3, with a weak D call TRBD2 (6 bases). The germline V gene has CDR1 SNHLY and CDR2 FYNNEI. Trimming took 1 base from V and 5 from J, leaving 16 bases between them. This CDR3 contains 16 residues. Here the CDR3 DNA reads TGTGCCAGCAGTGAAGTGGGCGGCGGGACCCTAGATACGCAGTATTTT. Translated: CASSEVGGGTLDTQYF.

This clonotype showed up just once. The rearrangement uses TRBV29-1 and TRBJ2-3; 9 bases are shared with TRBD2. The CDR3 has 14 residues. The germline gives CDR1 SQVTM, CDR2 ANQGSEA. With 6 bases clipped from V and 7 bases from J, the junction kept 11 bases outside the gene matches. In DNA form, the CDR3 reads TGCAGCGTAGATAGCGGGGGAGCAATATATACGCAGTATTTT. Its protein is CSVDSGGAIYTQYF.

The V gene is TRBV11-2, the J gene TRBJ2-1; 7 nucleotides line up with TRBD1. Germline lookup yields CDR1 SGHAT and CDR2 FQNNGV. Trimming cost V 5 bases and J 9 bases; bases outside gene matches: 10. The CDR3 covers 14 residues. CDR3 protein: CASSTTSTGTEQFF. In DNA, the CDR3 is TGTGCCAGCAGCACGACCTCGACAGGGACTGAGCAGTTCTTC.

In this sample, this clonotype turned up a few times. The J gene is TRBJ2-6, the V gene TRBV10-3, with unresolved D. The germline CDR1 and CDR2 sequences are ENHRY and SYGVKD. CDR3 length: 14 amino acids. V lost 4 bases to trimming and J lost 0 bases, with 4 bases between them. CDR3 nucleotide sequence: TGTGCCATCAGTGTCACCTCTGGGGCCAACGTCCTGACTTTC. It codes for CAISVTSGANVLTF.

There are a few counts of this clonotype. The genes are TRBV28 and TRBJ2-7; weak D call: TRBD2 (6 bases). V lost 10 bases and J lost 4, with 17 bases in between. The CDR3 is 13 residues long. CDR1 and CDR2 from the germline V gene are MDHEN and SYDVKM. CDR3 DNA: TGTGCCACCTATCGGGAGTACTCGTACGAGCAGTACTTC. This encodes CATYREYSYEQYF.

This clonotype was recorded at least ten times. The chain uses TRBV28 and TRBJ2-6; D might be TRBD1 (6 bases). Germline V gene data show CDR1 as MDHEN and CDR2 as SYDVKM. V lost 5 bases and J 2 bases, leaving 13 bases between the germline ends. This CDR3 spans 16 amino acids. Written as DNA, the CDR3 is TGTGCCAGCAGTCCAGGGGAGCAGGCTGGGGCCAACGTCCTGACTTTC. Protein: CASSPGEQAGANVLTF.

The CDR3 spells CASSVGGATYEQYF. CDR3 DNA sequence: TGTGCCAGCAGCGTAGGAGGCGCGACCTACGAGCAGTACTTC. V usage is TRBV9 and J usage is TRBJ2-7; D gene unclear. This CDR3 has 14 residues. Germline values: CDR1 SGDLS, CDR2 YYNGEE. V was trimmed by 0 bases and J by 2 bases, leaving 9 bases between them.